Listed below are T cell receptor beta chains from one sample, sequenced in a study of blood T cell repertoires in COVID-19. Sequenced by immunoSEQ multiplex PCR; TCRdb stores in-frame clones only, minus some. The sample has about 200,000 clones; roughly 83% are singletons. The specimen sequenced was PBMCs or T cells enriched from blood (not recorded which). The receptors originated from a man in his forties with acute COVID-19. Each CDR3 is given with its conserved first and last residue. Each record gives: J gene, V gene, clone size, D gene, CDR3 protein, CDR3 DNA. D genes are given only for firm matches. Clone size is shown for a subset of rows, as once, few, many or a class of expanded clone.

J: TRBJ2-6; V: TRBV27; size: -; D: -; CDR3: CASSFSVSGANVLTF; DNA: TGTGCCAGCAGTTTTTCTGTATCTGGGGCCAACGTCCTGACTTTC
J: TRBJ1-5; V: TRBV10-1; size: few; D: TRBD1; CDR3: CASSLNRQGDSNQPQHF; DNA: TGCGCCAGCAGTCTGAACCGTCAGGGGGATAGCAATCAGCCCCAGCATTTT
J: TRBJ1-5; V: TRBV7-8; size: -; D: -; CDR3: CASSLGGGEPQHF; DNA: TGTGCCAGCAGCTTAGGGGGGGGCGAGCCCCAGCATTTT
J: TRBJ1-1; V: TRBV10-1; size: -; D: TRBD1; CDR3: CASSPGTGLNTEAFF; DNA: TGCGCCAGCAGTCCCGGGACAGGGTTGAACACTGAAGCTTTCTTT
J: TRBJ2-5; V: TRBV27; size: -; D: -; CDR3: CASSLEGRYQETQYF; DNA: TGTGCCAGCAGTTTAGAGGGAAGGTACCAAGAGACCCAGTACTTC
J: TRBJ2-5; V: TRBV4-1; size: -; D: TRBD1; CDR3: CASSQEDRVGKTQYF; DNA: TGCGCCAGCAGCCAAGAGGACAGGGTAGGGAAGACCCAGTACTTC
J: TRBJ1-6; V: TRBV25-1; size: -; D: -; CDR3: CASSHGGDSPLHF; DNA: TGTGCCAGCTCCCACGGCGGGGATTCACCCCTCCACTTT
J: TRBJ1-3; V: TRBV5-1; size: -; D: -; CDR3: CASSSIQGGGNTIYF; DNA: TGCGCCAGCAGCTCAATCCAGGGTGGTGGAAACACCATATATTTT
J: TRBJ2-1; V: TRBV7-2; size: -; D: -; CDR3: CASRYTTYNEQFF; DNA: TGTGCCAGCAGGTATACTACGTACAATGAGCAGTTCTTC
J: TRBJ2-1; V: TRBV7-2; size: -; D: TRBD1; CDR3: CASSFGTEYNEQFF; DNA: TGTGCCAGCAGCTTCGGGACAGAATACAATGAGCAGTTCTTC
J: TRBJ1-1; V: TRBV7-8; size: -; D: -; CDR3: CASSLGESFGGRGAFF; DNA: TGTGCCAGCAGCTTAGGAGAATCATTCGGAGGTCGTGGAGCTTTCTTT
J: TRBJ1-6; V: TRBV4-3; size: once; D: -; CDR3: CASSQVAIHSYNSPLHF; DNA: TGCGCCAGCAGCCAAGTAGCCATCCACTCCTATAATTCACCCCTCCACTTT
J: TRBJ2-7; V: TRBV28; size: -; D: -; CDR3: CASSLADLTSYEQYF; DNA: TGTGCCAGCAGTTTAGCGGATCTAACCTCCTACGAGCAGTACTTC
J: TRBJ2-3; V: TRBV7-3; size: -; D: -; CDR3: CASSQTSWTDTQYF; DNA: TGTGCCAGCAGCCAGACTAGTTGGACAGATACGCAGTATTTT
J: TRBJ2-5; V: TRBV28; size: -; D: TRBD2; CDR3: CASSPPASGSLETQYF; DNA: TGTGCCAGCAGTCCCCCAGCTAGCGGGAGTTTAGAGACCCAGTACTTC
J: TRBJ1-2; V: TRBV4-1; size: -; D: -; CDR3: CASSPPGIVYGYTF; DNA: TGCGCCAGCAGCCCGCCAGGGATCGTCTATGGCTACACCTTC
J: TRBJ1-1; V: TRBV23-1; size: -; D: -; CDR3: CASSQSSGRGNTEAFF; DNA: TGCGCCAGCAGTCAATCATCGGGCAGGGGGAACACTGAAGCTTTCTTT
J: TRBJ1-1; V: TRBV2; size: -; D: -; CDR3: CASSLEDSVYTEAFF; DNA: TGTGCCAGCAGCTTAGAGGACAGCGTTTACACTGAAGCTTTCTTT
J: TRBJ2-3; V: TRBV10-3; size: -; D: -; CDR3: CAISEFQPGEGDTQYF; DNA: TGTGCCATCAGTGAGTTCCAGCCGGGAGAAGGAGATACGCAGTATTTT
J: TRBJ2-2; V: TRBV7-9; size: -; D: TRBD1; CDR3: CASSEDRGRSLLTGELFF; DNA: TGTGCCAGCAGCGAGGACAGGGGGCGTTCGCTCCTCACCGGGGAGCTGTTTTTT
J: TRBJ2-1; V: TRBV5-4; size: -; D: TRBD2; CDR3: CASSYSLAGGFNEQFF; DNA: TGTGCCAGCAGCTATTCCTTAGCGGGAGGGTTTAATGAGCAGTTCTTC
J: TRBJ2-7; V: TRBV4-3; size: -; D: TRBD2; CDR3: CASSLSSGSGEQYF; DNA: TGCGCCAGCAGCCTCTCTAGCGGGAGCGGCGAGCAGTACTTC
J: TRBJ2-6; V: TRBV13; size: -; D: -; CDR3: CASRQQGSGANVLTF; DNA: TGTGCCAGCAGACAACAGGGATCTGGGGCCAACGTCCTGACTTTC
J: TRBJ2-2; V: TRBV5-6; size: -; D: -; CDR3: CASSQGAGELFF; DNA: TGTGCCAGCAGCCAGGGCGCCGGGGAGCTGTTTTTT
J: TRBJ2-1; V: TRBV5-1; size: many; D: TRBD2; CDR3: CASSPLERENAEQFF; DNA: TGCGCCAGCAGCCCCCTGGAGCGGGAGAATGCTGAGCAGTTCTTC
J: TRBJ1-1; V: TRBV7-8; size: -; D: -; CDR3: CASSIIGGRYGNTEAFF; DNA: TGTGCCAGCAGCATTATTGGAGGGAGGTATGGCAACACTGAAGCTTTCTTT
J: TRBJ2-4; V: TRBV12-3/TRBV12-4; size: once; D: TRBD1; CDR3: CASIDRVGDIQYF; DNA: TGTGCCAGCATCGACAGGGTAGGGGACATTCAGTACTTC
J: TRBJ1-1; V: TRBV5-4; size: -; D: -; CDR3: CASSSRGEGTEAFF; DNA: TGTGCCAGCAGCTCCCGAGGCGAGGGCACTGAAGCTTTCTTT
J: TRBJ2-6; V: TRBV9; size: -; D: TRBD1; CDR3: CASSGGQGAGANVLTF; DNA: TGTGCCAGCAGCGGCGGACAGGGCGCCGGGGCCAACGTCCTGACTTTC